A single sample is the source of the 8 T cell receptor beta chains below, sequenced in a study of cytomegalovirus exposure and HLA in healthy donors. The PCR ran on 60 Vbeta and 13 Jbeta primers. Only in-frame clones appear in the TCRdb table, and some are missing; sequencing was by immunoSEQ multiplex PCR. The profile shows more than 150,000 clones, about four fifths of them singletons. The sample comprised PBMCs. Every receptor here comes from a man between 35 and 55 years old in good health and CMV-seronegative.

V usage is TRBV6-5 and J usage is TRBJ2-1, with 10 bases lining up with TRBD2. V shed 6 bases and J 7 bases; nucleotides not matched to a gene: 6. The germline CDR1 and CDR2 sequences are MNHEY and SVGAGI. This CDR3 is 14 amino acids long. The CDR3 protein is CASSLGLAINEQFF. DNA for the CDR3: TGTGCCAGCAGCCTGGGACTAGCGATTAATGAGCAGTTCTTC.

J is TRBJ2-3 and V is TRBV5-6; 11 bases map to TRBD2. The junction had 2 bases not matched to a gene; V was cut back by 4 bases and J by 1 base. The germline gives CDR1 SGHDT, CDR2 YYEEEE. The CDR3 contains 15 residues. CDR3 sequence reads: CASSLGLAGTDTQYF. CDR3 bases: TGTGCCAGCAGCCTGGGACTAGCGGGCACAGATACGCAGTATTTT.

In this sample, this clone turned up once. The CDR3 DNA reads TGTGCCAGCAGCTTGACATTGCGGGAGACCCAGTACTTC. It yields the protein CASSLTLRETQYF. J is TRBJ2-5 and V is TRBV5-4, with D uncertain. The CDR3 is 13 amino acids. From germline, CDR1 is SGHNT and CDR2 YYREEE (reference sequence). V lost 1 base and J 5 bases, leaving 9 bases between the germline ends.

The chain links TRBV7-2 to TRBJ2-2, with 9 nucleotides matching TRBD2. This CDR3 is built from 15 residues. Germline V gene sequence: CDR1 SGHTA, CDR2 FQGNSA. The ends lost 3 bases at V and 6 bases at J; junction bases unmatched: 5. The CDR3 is CASSFRGGDAGELFF. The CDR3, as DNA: TGTGCCAGCAGCTTTCGCGGGGGGGACGCCGGGGAGCTGTTTTTT.

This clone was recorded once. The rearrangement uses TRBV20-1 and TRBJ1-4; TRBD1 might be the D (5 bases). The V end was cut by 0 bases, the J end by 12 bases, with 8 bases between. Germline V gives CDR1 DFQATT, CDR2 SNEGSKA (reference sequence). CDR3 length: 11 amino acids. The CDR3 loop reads CSARDRGELFF. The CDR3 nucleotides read TGCAGTGCTAGAGATCGGGGGGAACTGTTTTTT.

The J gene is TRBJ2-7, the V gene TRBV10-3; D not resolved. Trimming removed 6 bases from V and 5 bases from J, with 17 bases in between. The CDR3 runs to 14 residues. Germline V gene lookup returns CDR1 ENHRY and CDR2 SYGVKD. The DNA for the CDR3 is TGTGCCATCAGGATGGGTTCCCAGGTCCACGAGCAGTACTTC. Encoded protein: CAIRMGSQVHEQYF.

The CDR3 loop is CASSLPGLAAEQFF. CDR3 sequence (DNA): TGTGCCAGCAGTTTACCCGGGCTAGCGGCTGAGCAGTTCTTC. The gene calls are TRBV28 and TRBJ2-1, with 7 nucleotides matching TRBD2. Trimming removed 2 bases from V and 9 bases from J; junction bases left unmatched: 7. Germline assignment: CDR1 MDHEN and CDR2 SYDVKM. There are 14 residues in the CDR3.

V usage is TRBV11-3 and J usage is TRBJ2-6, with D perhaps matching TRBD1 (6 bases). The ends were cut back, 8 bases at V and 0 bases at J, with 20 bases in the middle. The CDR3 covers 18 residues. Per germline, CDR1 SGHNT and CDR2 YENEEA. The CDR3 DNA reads TGTGCCAGCGGCCAAGGACAGTTCACCAGCTCTGGGGCCAACGTCCTGACTTTC. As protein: CASGQGQFTSSGANVLTF.